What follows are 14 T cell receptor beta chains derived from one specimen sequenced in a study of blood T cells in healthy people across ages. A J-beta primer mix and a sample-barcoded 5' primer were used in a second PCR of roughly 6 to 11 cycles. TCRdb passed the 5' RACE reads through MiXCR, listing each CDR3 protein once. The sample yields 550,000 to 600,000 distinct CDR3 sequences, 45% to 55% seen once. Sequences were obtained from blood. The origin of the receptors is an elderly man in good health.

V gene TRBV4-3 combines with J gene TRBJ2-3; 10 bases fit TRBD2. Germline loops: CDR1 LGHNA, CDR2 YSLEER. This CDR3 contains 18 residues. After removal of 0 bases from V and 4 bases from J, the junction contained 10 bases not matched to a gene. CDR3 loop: CASSQEGSSGRGADTQYF. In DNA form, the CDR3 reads TGCGCCAGCAGCCAAGAGGGCTCTAGCGGGAGAGGAGCAGATACGCAGTATTTT.

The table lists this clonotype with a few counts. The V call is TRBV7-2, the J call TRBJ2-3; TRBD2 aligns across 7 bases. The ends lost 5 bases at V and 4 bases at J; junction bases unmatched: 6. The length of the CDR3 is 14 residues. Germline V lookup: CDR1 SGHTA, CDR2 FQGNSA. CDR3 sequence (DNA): TGTGCCAGCAGCCACGGGACTATGGCAGATACGCAGTATTTT. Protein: CASSHGTMADTQYF.

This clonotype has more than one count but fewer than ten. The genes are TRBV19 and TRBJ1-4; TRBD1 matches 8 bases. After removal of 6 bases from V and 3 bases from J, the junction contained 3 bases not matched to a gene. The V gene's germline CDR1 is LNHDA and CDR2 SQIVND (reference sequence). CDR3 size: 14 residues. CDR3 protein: CASSRQGSNEKLFF. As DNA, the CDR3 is TGTGCCAGTAGCCGACAGGGGTCTAATGAAAAACTGTTTTTT.

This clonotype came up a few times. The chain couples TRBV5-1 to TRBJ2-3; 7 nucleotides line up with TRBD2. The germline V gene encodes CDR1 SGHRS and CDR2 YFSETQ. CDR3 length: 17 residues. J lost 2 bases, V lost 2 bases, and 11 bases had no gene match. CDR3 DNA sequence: TGCGCCAGCAGCTTATCGGTGGCGGGGGATAACACAGATACGCAGTATTTT. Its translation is CASSLSVAGDNTDTQYF.

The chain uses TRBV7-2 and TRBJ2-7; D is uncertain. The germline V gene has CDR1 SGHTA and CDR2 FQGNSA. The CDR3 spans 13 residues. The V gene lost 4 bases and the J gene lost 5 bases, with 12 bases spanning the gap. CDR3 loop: CASSSVASDEQYF. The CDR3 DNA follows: TGTGCCAGCAGCTCGGTGGCATCCGACGAGCAGTACTTC.

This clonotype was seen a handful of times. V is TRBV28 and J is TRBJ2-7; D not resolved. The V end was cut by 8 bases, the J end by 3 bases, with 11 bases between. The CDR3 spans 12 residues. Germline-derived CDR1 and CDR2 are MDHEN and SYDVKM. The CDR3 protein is CASGNFFYEQYF. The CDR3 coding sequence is TGTGCCAGCGGGAACTTCTTCTACGAGCAGTACTTC.

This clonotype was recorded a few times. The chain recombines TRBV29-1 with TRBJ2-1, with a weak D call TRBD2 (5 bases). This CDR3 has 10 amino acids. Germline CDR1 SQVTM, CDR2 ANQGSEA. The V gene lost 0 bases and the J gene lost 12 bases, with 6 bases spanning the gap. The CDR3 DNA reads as TGCAGCGTTGAAGAGAGGGCGCAGTTCTTC. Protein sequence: CSVEERAQFF.

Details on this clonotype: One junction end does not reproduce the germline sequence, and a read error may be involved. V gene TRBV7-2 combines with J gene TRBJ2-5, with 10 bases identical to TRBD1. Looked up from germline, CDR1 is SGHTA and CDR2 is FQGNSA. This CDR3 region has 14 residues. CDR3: CASSPDRGKETQCF. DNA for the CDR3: TGTGCCAGCAGCCCGGACAGGGGGAAAGAGACCCAGTGCTTC.

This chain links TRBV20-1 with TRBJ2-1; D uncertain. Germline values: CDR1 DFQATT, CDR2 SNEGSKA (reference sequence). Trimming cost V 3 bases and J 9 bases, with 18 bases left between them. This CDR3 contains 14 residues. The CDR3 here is CSASRRPLFSEQFF. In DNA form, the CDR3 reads TGCAGTGCTAGTCGGCGCCCCCTTTTTAGTGAGCAGTTCTTC.

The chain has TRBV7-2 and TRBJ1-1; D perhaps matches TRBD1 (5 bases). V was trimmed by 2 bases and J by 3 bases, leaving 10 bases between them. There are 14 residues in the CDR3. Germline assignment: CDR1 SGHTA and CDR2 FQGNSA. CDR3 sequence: CASSLLGADTEAFF. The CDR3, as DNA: TGTGCCAGCAGCTTACTTGGGGCGGACACTGAAGCTTTCTTT.

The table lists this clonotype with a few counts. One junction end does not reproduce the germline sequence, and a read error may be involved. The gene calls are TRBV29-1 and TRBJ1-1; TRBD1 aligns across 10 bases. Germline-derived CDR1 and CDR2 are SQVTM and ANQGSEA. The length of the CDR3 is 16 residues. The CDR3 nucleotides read TGCAGCGTCGAAGGAGGGACAGGGGCTCTGAACACTGAGGCTTTCTTT. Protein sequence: CSVEGGTGALNTEAFF.

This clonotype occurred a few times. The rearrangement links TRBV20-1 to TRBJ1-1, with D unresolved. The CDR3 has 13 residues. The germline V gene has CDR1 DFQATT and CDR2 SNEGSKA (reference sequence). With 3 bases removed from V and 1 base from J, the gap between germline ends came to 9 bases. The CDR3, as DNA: TGCAGTGCTAGCCGCCAGGAGAACACTGAAGCTTTCTTT. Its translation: CSASRQENTEAFF.

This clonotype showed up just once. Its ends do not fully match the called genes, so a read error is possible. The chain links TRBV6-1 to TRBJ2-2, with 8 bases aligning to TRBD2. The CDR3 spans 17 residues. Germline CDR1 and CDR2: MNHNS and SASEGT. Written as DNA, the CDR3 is TGTGCCAGCAGACCCACGCCGGGGGGGAGACACACCGGGGAGCAGTTTTTT. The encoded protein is CASRPTPGGRHTGEQFF.

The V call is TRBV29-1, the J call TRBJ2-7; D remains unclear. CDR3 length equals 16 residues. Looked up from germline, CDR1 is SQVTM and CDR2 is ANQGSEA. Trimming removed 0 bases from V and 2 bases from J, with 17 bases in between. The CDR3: CSVEEMSDDGAYEQYF. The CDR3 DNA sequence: TGCAGCGTTGAAGAGATGTCGGATGACGGTGCCTACGAGCAGTACTTC.